This is a list of T cell receptor beta chains from one sample in a study of blood T cell repertoires in COVID-19. Repertoires were generated with immunoSEQ multiplex PCR, while TCRdb's copy carries only in-frame clones and drops some. The table lists about 210,000 clones, around 91% of them singletons. The sample was peripheral blood. The receptors were sampled from a woman between 35 and 50 years old with acute or convalescent COVID-19. The CDR3 runs from the conserved cysteine through the conserved F or W. The D gene is left open where the match is weak. Part of the rows lack a size; the others show once, few, many or a class for expanded clones.

TGCGCCAGCAGCTTTATGCGGGACAGGGGGAACAATGAGCAGTTCTTC	CASSFMRDRGNNEQFF	TRBJ2-1	TRBV5-1	-	TRBD1
TGTGCCAGCGCGCGAGCGGGGGATCAGCCCCAGCATTTT	CASARAGDQPQHF	TRBJ1-5	TRBV12-3/TRBV12-4	-	-
TGCACCAGCAGCCAAGGAATGCAGGGGGCTAACACCGGGGAGCTGTTTTTT	CTSSQGMQGANTGELFF	TRBJ2-2	TRBV1	-	-
TGTGCTAGTGGTTTGGGACACCTCCAAGAGACCCAGTACTTC	CASGLGHLQETQYF	TRBJ2-5	TRBV12-5	many	-
TGTGCCAGCAGCTTGGATGGGACAGGGAGAACTAATGAAAAACTGTTTTTT	CASSLDGTGRTNEKLFF	TRBJ1-4	TRBV7-9	-	TRBD1
TGTGCCAGCAGACTACTAGCGGACAGTGGTGAGACCCAGTACTTC	CASRLLADSGETQYF	TRBJ2-5	TRBV4-2	-	TRBD2
TGTGCCAGCAGCCAAGATGTGCCGGGACTAGCGGGCATATACACAGATACGCAGTATTTT	CASSQDVPGLAGIYTDTQYF	TRBJ2-3	TRBV4-2	-	TRBD2
TGTGCCAGCAGTGAAGGCAGGGCCGTATCGCCCCAGCATTTT	CASSEGRAVSPQHF	TRBJ1-5	TRBV6-1	many	-
TGTGCCGGGGGACAGGTCACAGATACGCAGTATTTT	CAGGQVTDTQYF	TRBJ2-3	TRBV30	-	TRBD1
TGTGCCAGCAGGAGGGGGAGCACAGATACGCAGTATTTT	CASRRGSTDTQYF	TRBJ2-3	TRBV9	-	-
TGTGCCAGCAGCCAAGCAACAGCCGAAGCTTTCTTT	CASSQATAEAFF	TRBJ1-1	TRBV3-1/TRBV3-2	-	-
TGTGCCAGCAGCTTAGGGGAGCCGGGCACTGAAGCTTTCTTT	CASSLGEPGTEAFF	TRBJ1-1	TRBV11-3	few	-
TGCGCCAGCAGGGGACAGAGTAATTCACCCCTCCACTTT	CASRGQSNSPLHF	TRBJ1-6	TRBV10-2	-	TRBD1
TGTGCCAGCAGCCCGGGTCGCTATGGCTACACCTTC	CASSPGRYGYTF	TRBJ1-2	TRBV14	-	-
TGCAGCGTTGAGTTCGCGGTCCTTGGCTATGGCTACACCTTC	CSVEFAVLGYGYTF	TRBJ1-2	TRBV29-1	-	-
TGTGCCAGCAGCCTCAGGGGGTTCGATGAAAAACTGTTTTTT	CASSLRGFDEKLFF	TRBJ1-4	TRBV5-4	-	TRBD1
TGTGCCATCAATTGGGACAGGGCAGAGACCCAGTACTTC	CAINWDRAETQYF	TRBJ2-5	TRBV10-3	-	TRBD1
TGCGCCAGCAGCGCGGGACTGAACAATGAGCAGTTCTTC	CASSAGLNNEQFF	TRBJ2-1	TRBV5-1	-	-
TGTGCCAGCAGACACGACAGGGATCAGCCCCAGCATTTT	CASRHDRDQPQHF	TRBJ1-5	TRBV6-5	-	TRBD1
TGTGCCAGCACAAAGGGGCGGGGTAAAGAGACCCAGTACTTC	CASTKGRGKETQYF	TRBJ2-5	TRBV2	-	-
TGTGCCAGCAGCTTATCCTCGGGGGGAATGAACACTGAAGCTTTCTTT	CASSLSSGGMNTEAFF	TRBJ1-1	TRBV11-2	-	-